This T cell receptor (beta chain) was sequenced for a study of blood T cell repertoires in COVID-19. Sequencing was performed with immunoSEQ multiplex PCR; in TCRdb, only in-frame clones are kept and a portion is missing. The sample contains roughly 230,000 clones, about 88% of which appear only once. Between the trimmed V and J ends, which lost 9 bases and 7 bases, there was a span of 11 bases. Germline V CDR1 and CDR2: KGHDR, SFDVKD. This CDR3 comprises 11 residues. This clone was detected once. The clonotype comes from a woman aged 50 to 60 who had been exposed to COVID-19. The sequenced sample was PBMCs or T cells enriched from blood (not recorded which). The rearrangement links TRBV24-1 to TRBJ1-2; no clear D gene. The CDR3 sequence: CATSSGSGYTF. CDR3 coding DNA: TGTGCCACCTCGTCTGGGAGTGGCTACACCTTC.